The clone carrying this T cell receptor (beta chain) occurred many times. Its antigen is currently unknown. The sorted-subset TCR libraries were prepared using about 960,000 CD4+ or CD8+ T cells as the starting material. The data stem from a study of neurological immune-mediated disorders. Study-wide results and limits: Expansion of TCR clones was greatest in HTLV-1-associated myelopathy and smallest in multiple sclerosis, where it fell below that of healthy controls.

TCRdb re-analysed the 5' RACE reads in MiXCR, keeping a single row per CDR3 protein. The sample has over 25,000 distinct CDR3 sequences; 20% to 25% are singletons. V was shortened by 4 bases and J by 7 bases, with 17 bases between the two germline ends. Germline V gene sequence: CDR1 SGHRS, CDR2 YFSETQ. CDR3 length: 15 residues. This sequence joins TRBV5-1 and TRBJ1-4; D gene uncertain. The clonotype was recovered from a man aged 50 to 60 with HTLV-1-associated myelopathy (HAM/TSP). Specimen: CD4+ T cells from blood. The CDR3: CASSATTGWVEKLFF. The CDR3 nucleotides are TGCGCCAGCAGCGCTACGACTGGCTGGGTTGAAAAACTGTTTTTT.